This TCR beta chain appears in the sequencing data of a study of tumor-infiltrating lymphocytes in oesophageal squamous cell carcinoma. TCRdb ran MiXCR on the PCR reads and lists one entry per CDR3 protein. This sample has about 17,000 distinct CDR3 sequences, with about 50% found just once. The CDR3 has 15 residues. The germline CDR1 and CDR2 sequences are SGHRS and YFSETQ. Trimming stripped 4 bases from V and 3 bases from J, with 11 bases between. The specimen sequenced was normal esophageal tissue next to the tumor. This rearrangement joins TRBV5-1 to TRBJ2-6; D gene uncertain. This receptor was obtained from a female donor with esophageal squamous cell carcinoma. The CDR3 spells CASSPPVVGANVLTF. CDR3 nucleotide sequence: TGCGCCAGCAGCCCGCCAGTGGTTGGGGCCAACGTCCTGACTTTC.